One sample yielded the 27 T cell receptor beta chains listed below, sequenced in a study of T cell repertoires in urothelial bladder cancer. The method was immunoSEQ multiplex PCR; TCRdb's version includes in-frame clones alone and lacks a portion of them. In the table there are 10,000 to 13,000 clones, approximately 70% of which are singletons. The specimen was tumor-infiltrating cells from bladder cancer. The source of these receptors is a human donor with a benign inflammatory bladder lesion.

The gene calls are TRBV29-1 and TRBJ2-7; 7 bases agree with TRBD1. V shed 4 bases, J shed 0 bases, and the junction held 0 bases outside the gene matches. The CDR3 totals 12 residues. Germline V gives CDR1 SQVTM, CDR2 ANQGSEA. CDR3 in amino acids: CSVAGGSYEQYF. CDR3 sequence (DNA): TGCAGCGTTGCAGGGGGCTCCTACGAGCAGTACTTC.

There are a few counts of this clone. The CDR3 reads CASRVDSVSYEQYF. The CDR3 bases are TGTGCCAGCAGGGTAGACAGCGTTTCCTACGAGCAGTACTTC. The genes are TRBV6-5 and TRBJ2-7, with D perhaps matching TRBD1 (5 bases). This CDR3 spans 14 amino acids. Trimming removed 6 bases from V and 1 base from J, with 13 bases in between. Per germline, CDR1 MNHEY and CDR2 SVGAGI.

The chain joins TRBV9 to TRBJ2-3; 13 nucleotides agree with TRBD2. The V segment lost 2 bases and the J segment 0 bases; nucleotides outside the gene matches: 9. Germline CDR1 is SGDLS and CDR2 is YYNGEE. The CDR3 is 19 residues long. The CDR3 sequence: CASSVSPRTSGGSTDTQYF. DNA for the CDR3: TGTGCCAGCAGCGTTTCACCCAGGACTAGCGGGGGTAGCACAGATACGCAGTATTTT.

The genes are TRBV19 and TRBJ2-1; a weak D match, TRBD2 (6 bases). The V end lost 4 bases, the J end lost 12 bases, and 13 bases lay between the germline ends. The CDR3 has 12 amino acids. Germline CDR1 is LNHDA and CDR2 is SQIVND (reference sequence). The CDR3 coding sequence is TGTGCCAGTAGTAAGGCGGGACCGGTGCAGTTCTTC. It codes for CASSKAGPVQFF.

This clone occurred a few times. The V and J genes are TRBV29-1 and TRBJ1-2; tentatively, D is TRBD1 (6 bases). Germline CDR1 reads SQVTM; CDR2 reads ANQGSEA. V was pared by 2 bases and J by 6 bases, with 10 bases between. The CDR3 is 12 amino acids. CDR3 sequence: CSVEIDRNGYTF. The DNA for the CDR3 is TGCAGCGTTGAAATAGACAGGAATGGCTACACCTTC.

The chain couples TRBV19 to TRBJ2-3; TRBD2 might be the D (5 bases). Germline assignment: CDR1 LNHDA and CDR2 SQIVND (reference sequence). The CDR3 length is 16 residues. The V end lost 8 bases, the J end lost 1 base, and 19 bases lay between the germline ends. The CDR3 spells CASSRKSGAGTDTQYF. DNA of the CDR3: TGTGCCAGTTCCCGCAAAAGCGGCGCGGGCACAGATACGCAGTATTTT. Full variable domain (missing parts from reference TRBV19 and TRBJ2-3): DGGITQSPKYLFRKEGQNVTLSCEQNLNHDAMYWYRQDPGQGLRLIYYSQIVNDFQKGDIAEGYSVSREKKESFPLTVTSAQKNPTAFYLCASSRKSGAGTDTQYFGPGTRLTVL.

The CDR3 here is CASRSSGGVNNEQFF. The DNA of the CDR3 is TGTGCCAGTAGGAGTAGCGGGGGGGTCAACAATGAGCAGTTCTTC. The J gene is TRBJ2-1, the V gene TRBV19; 11 nucleotides line up with TRBD2. CDR3 length equals 15 residues. Germline trimming cut 6 bases from V and 5 bases from J; bases unmatched to any gene: 6. The V gene's germline CDR1 is LNHDA and CDR2 SQIVND (reference sequence).

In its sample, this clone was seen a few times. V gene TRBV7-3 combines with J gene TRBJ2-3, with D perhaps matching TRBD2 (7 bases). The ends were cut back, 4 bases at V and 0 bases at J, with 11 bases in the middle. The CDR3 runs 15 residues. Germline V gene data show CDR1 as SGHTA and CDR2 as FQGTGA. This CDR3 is CASSWRGPSTDTQYF. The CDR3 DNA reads TGTGCCAGCAGCTGGCGGGGGCCTAGCACAGATACGCAGTATTTT.

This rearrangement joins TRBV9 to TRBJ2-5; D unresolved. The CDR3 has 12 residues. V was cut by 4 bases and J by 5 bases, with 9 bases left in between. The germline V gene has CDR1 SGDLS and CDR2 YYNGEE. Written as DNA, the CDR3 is TGTGCCAGCAGCACAGAGGCGGAGACCCAGTACTTC. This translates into CASSTEAETQYF.

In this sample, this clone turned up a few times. CDR3 amino acids: CAISAPYQPQHF. CDR3 bases: TGTGCCATCAGTGCGCCCTATCAGCCCCAGCATTTT. The chain uses TRBV10-3 and TRBJ1-5; D unclear. V lost 4 bases and J 5 bases, leaving 6 bases between the germline ends. The CDR3 totals 12 residues. Per the germline V gene, CDR1 is ENHRY and CDR2 is SYGVKD.

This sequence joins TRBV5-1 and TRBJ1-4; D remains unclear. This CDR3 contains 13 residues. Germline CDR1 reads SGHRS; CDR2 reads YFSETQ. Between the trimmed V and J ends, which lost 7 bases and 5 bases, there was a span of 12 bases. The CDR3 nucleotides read TGCGCCAGCCGCCCCGGGCAAAATGAAAAACTGTTTTTT. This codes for CASRPGQNEKLFF.

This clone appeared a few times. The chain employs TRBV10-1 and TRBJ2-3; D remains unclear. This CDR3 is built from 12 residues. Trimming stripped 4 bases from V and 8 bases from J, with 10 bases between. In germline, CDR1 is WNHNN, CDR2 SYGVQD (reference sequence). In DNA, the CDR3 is TGCGCCAGCAGTGGGAGCAGCTCTACGCAGTATTTT. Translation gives CASSGSSSTQYF.

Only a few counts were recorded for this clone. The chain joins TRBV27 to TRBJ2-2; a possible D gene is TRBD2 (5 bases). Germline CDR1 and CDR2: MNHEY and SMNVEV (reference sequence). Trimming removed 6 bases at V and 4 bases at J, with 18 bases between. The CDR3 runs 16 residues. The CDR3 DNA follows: TGTGCCAGCAGCGCCTCCCCGGGGATCTTCACCGGGGAGCTGTTTTTT. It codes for CASSASPGIFTGELFF.

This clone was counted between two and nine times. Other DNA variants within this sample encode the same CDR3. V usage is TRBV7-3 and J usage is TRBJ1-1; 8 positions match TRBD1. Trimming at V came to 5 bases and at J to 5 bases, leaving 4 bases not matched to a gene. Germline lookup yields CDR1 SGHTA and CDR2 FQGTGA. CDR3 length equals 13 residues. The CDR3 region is CASSPRTGTEAFF. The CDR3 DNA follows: TGTGCCAGCAGCCCACGGACAGGGACTGAAGCTTTCTTT. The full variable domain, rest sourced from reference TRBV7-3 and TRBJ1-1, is GAGVSQTPSNKVTEKGKYVELRCDPISGHTALYWYRQSLGQGPEFLIYFQGTGAADDSGLPNDRFFAVRPEGSVSTLKIQRTERGDSAVYLCASSPRTGTEAFFGQGTRLTVV.

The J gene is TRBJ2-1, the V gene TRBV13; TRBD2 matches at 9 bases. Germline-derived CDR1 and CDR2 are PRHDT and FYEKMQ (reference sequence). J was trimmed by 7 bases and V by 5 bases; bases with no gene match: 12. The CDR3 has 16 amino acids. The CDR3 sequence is CASSPATSGIGNEQFF. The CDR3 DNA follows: TGTGCCAGCAGCCCCGCGACTAGCGGAATTGGGAATGAGCAGTTCTTC.

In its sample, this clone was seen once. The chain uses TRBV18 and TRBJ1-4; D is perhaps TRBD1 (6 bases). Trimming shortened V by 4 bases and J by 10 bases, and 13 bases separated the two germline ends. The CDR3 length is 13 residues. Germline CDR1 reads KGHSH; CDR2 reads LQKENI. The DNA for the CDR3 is TGTGCCAGCTCACAAGGACAGCTGGGAAAACTGTTTTTT. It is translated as CASSQGQLGKLFF.

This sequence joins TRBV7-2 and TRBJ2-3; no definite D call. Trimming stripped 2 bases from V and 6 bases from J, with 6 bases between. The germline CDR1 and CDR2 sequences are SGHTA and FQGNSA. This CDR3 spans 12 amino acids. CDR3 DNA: TGTGCCAGCAGCTTACAACGGGATACGCAGTATTTT. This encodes CASSLQRDTQYF.

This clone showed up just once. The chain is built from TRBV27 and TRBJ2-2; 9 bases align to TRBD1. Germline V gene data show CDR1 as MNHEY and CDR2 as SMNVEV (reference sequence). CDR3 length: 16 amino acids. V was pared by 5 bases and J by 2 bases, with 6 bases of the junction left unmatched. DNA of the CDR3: TGTGCCAGCAGTCGGGGGGACAGGGTAAACACCGGGGAGCTGTTTTTT. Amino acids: CASSRGDRVNTGELFF.

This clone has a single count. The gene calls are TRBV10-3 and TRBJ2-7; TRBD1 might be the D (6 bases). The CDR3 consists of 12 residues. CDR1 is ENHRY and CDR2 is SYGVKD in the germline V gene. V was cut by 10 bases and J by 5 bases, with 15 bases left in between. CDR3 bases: TGTGCCAGCTCAGGGGCTGCCCACGAGCAGTACTTC. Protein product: CASSGAAHEQYF.

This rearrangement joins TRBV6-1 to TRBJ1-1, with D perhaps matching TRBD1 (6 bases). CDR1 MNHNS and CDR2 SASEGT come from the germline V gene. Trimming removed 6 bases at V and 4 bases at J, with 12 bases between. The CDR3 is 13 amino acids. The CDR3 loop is CASSRGQSTEAFF. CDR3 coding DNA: TGTGCCAGCAGCCGGGGGCAGAGCACTGAAGCTTTCTTT.

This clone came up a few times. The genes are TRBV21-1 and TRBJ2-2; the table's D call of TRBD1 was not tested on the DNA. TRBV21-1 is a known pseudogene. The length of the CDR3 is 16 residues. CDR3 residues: CASTTVGQGKVGELFF. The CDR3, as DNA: TGTGCCAGCACCACCGTAGGACAGGGGAAGGTCGGGGAGCTGTTTTTT.

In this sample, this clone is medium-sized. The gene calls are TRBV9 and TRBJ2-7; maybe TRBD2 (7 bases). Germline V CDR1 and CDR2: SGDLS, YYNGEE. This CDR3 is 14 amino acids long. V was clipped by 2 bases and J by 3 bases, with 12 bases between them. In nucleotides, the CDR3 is TGTGCCAGCAGCGTTCACAGGGAGGGCTACGAGCAGTACTTC. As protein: CASSVHREGYEQYF.

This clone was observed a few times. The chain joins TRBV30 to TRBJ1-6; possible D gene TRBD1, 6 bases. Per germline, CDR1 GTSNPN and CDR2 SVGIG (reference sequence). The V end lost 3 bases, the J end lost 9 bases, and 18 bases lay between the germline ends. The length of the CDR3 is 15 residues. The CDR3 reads CAWRRAGAAGSPLHF. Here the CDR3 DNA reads TGTGCCTGGAGGCGGGCAGGGGCGGCAGGTTCACCCCTCCACTTT. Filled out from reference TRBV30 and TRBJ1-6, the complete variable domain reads SQTIHQWPATLVQPVGSPLSLECTVEGTSNPNLYWYRQAAGRGLQLLFYSVGIGQISSEVPQNLSASRPQDRQFILSSKKLLLSDSGFYLCAWRRAGAAGSPLHFGNGTRLTVT.

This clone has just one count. CDR3 in DNA: TGTGCCAGCAGTGAAGCGGATGTTCTGGGTCAGCCCCAGCATTTT. Translated: CASSEADVLGQPQHF. The J gene is TRBJ1-5, the V gene TRBV2; D is unclear. Trimming took 0 bases from V and 6 from J, leaving 12 bases between them. The CDR3 contains 15 residues. Germline values: CDR1 SNHLY, CDR2 FYNNEI. Together with reference TRBV2 and TRBJ1-5, the CDR3 gives the full variable domain: EPEVTQTPSHQVTQMGQEVILRCVPISNHLYFYWYRQILGQKVEFLVSFYNNEISEKSEIFDDQFSVERPDGSNFTLKIRSTKLEDSAMYFCASSEADVLGQPQHFGDGTRLSIL.

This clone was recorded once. The chain's CDR3 is CASSRAGQGDFYEQYF. CDR3 DNA sequence: TGTGCCAGCAGCCGAGCCGGACAGGGAGATTTCTACGAGCAGTACTTC. The rearrangement joins TRBV5-5 to TRBJ2-7, with TRBD1 matching over 8 bases. The germline gives CDR1 SGHKS, CDR2 YYEKEE (reference sequence). V gave up 4 bases and J gave up 3 bases; unmatched junction bases: 12. The CDR3 is made up of 16 amino acids.

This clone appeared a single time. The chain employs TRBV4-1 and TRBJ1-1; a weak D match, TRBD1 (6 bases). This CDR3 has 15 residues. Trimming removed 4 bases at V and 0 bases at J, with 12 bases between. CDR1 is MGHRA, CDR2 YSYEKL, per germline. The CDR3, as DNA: TGCGCCAGCAGCCCTTCGACAGGCCTGAACACTGAAGCTTTCTTT. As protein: CASSPSTGLNTEAFF.

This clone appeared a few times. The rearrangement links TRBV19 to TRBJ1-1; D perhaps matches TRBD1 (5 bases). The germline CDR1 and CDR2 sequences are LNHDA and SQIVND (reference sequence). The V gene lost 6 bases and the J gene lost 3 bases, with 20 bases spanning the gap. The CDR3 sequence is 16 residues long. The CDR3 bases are TGTGCCAGTAGCACGAAGGGTAGGGGCCGGGACACTGAAGCTTTCTTT. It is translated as CASSTKGRGRDTEAFF.